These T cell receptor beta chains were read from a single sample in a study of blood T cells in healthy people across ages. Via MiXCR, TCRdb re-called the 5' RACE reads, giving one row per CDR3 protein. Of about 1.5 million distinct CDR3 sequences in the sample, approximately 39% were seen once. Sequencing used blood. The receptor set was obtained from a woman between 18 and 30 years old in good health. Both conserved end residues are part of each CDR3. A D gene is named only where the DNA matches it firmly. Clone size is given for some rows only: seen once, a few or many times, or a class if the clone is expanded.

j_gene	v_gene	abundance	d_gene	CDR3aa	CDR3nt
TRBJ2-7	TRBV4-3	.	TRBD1	CASNASTGGLCEQYF	TGCGCCAGCAACGCTTCGACAGGGGGCCTATGCGAGCAGTACTTC
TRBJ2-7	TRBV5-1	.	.	CASRSLDGQKLYEQYF	TGCGCCAGCAGGTCCCTTGATGGACAGAAACTCTACGAGCAGTACTTC
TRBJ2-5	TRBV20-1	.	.	CSALDWGAQETQYF	TGCAGTGCTCTCGACTGGGGGGCCCAAGAGACCCAGTACTTC
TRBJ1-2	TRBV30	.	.	CAWSGQIHGYTF	TGTGCCTGGAGTGGGCAGATCCATGGCTACACCTTC
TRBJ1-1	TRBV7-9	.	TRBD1	CASSLLASRGRGGITEAFF	TGTGCCAGCAGCTTATTGGCTTCAAGGGGGCGAGGTGGGATCACTGAAGCTTTCTTT
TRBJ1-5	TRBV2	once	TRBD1	CASTDHRGNQPQHF	TGTGCCAGCACCGATCACAGGGGGAATCAGCCCCAGCATTTT
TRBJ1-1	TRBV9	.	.	CASSVTLGWYTEAFF	TGTGCCAGCAGCGTGACCTTGGGGTGGTACACTGAAGCTTTCTTT
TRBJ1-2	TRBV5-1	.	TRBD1	CASSFLLIGTDGYTF	TGCGCCAGCAGCTTTCTCCTGATTGGGACAGACGGCTACACCTTC
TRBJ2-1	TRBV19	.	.	CASNWDLAGNEQFF	TGTGCCAGTAATTGGGACCTGGCCGGCAATGAGCAGTTCTTC
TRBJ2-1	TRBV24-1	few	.	CATSDLVNNEQFF	TGTGCCACCAGTGATTTGGTAAACAATGAGCAGTTCTTC
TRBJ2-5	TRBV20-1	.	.	CSATNVNQETQYF	TGCAGTGCGACTAACGTTAACCAAGAGACCCAGTACTTC
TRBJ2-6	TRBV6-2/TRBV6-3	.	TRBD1	CASSYLTGQGAFSGANVLTF	TGTGCCAGCAGTTACCTGACGGGACAGGGGGCGTTCTCTGGGGCCAACGTCCTGACTTTC
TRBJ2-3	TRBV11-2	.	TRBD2	CASSFDSGRLDTQYF	TGTGCCAGCAGCTTTGACAGCGGGAGATTAGATACGCAGTATTTT
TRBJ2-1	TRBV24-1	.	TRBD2	CATSDTRLASDEQFF	TGTGCCACCAGTGATACCAGACTAGCTTCAGATGAGCAGTTCTTC
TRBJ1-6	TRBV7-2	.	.	CASSLSSLSSPLHF	TGTGCCAGCAGCTTAAGTAGTCTATCATCACCCCTCCACTTT
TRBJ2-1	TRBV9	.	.	CASSPLGGRDNEQFF	TGTGCCAGCAGCCCCCTGGGGGGCCGCGACAATGAGCAGTTCTTC
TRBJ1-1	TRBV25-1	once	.	CASSEVGGWTEAFF	TGTGCCAGCAGTGAAGTCGGGGGTTGGACTGAAGCTTTCTTT
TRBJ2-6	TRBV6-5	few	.	CASSYSAGSRVLTF	TGTGCCAGCAGTTACTCGGCCGGCTCACGGGTCCTGACTTTC
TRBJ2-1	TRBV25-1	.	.	CASSAAGYNEQFF	TGTGCCAGCAGTGCGGCGGGTTACAATGAGCAGTTCTTC
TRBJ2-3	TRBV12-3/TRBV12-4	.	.	CASLKRGGRDPTDTQYF	TGTGCCAGCCTAAAACGGGGCGGGCGCGACCCCACAGATACGCAGTATTTT
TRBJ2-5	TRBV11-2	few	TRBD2	CASSLVASGAETQYF	TGTGCCAGCAGCTTAGTCGCTAGCGGGGCAGAGACCCAGTACTTC
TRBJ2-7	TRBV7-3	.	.	CASSLMALTYEQYF	TGTGCCAGCAGCTTAATGGCACTTACCTACGAGCAGTACTTC
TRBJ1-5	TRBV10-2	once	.	CASGVSQGYSNQPQHF	TGCGCCAGCGGGGTTTCGCAAGGTTATAGCAATCAGCCCCAGCATTTT
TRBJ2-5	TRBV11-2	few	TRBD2	CASSLIELAGAVEQYF	TGTGCCAGCAGCTTAATCGAATTAGCGGGGGCGGTTGAGCAGTACTTC
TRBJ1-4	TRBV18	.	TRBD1	CASSRDRGPEEKLFF	TGTGCCAGCTCACGGGACAGGGGGCCGGAGGAAAAACTGTTTTTT
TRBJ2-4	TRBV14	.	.	CASSPDRNIQYF	TGTGCCAGCAGCCCCGATCGGAACATTCAGTACTTC
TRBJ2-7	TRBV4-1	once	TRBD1	CASSQTGTGNYEQYF	TGCGCCAGCAGCCAAACCGGGACAGGAAACTACGAGCAGTACTTC
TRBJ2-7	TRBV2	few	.	CASSWLKYNEQYF	TGTGCCAGCAGTTGGTTGAAGTACAATGAGCAGTACTTC
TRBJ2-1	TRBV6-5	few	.	CASKGSLLYNEQFF	TGTGCTAGCAAGGGCAGCCTTCTCTACAATGAGCAGTTCTTC
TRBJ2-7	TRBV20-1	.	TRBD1	CSARDWGQGSSYEQYF	TGCAGTGCTAGAGATTGGGGACAGGGGAGCTCCTATGAGCAGTACTTC
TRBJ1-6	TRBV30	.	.	CAWSVPAGMLPLHF	TGTGCCTGGAGTGTACCGGCAGGGATGTTACCCCTCCACTTT
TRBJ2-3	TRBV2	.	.	CAKRPNSTDTQYF	TGTGCCAAGAGACCGAATAGCACAGATACGCAGTATTTT
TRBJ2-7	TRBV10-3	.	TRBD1	CATKVPGGAYEQYF	TGTGCCACCAAAGTGCCAGGGGGAGCCTACGAGCAGTACTTC
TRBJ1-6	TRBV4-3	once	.	CASSQEGFGNSPLHF	TGCGCCAGCAGCCAAGAAGGTTTCGGGAATTCACCCCTCCACTTT
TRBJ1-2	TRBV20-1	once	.	CSARDCGNYGYTF	TGCAGTGCTAGAGATTGTGGAAACTATGGCTACACCTTC
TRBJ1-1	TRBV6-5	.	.	CASSYSKGYYWNTEAFF	TGTGCCAGCAGTTACTCGAAAGGTTATTACTGGAACACTGAAGCTTTCTTT
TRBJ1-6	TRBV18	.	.	CASSFRRGEARNSPLHF	TGTGCCAGCTCGTTTCGACGGGGGGAAGCCCGTAATTCACCCCTCCACTTT
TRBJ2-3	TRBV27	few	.	CASSLPSRISTDTQYF	TGTGCCAGCAGTTTACCCTCTCGGATCAGCACAGATACGCAGTATTTT
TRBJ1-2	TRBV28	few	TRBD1	CASSRQGAEVHGYTF	TGTGCCAGCAGTCGACAGGGGGCAGAAGTACATGGCTACACCTTC
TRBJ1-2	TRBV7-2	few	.	CASSLRPGQTNYGYTF	TGTGCCAGCAGCTTACGGCCCGGACAAACGAACTATGGCTACACCTTC
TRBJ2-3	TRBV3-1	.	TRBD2	CASSQDIRGGDTQYF	TGTGCCAGCAGCCAAGATATTCGGGGGGGGGATACGCAGTATTTT
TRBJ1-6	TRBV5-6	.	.	CASSLRGDLVNSPLHF	TGTGCCAGCAGCTTACGGGGAGACTTGGTAAATTCACCCCTCCACTTT
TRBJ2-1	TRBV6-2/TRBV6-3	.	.	CASQHHNREASHNEQFF	TGTGCCAGCCAACACCACAACAGGGAGGCATCTCACAATGAGCAGTTCTTC
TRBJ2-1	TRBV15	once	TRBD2	CATSRALAGPYNEQFF	TGTGCCACCAGCAGAGCCCTAGCGGGGCCCTACAATGAGCAGTTCTTC
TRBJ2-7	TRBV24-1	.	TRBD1	CATSDSGTGFYNEQYF	TGTGCCACCAGTGACTCCGGGACAGGGTTCTACAATGAGCAGTACTTC
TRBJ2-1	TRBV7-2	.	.	CASSLSSGPYNEQFF	TGTGCCAGCAGCTTAAGTTCAGGGCCCTACAATGAGCAGTTCTTC
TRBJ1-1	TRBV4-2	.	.	CASSQDRKGRSTRAFF	TGTGCCAGCAGCCAAGATAGGAAGGGACGTTCAACCCGAGCTTTCTTT
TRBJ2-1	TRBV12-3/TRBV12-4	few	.	CASRPYRVDNEQFF	TGTGCCAGCCGACCCTACAGGGTAGACAATGAGCAGTTCTTC
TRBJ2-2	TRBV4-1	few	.	CASSRTGLGGELFF	TGCGCCAGCAGCCGTACAGGTCTTGGGGGGGAGCTGTTTTTT
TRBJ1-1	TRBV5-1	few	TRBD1	CASSSTGARNTEAFF	TGCGCCAGCAGCTCCACAGGGGCGAGGAACACTGAAGCTTTCTTT
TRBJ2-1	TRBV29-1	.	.	CSVDCQEGQFF	TGCAGCGTTGATTGCCAGGAAGGGCAGTTCTTC
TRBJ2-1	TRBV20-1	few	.	CSARESLASITYNEQFF	TGCAGTGCTAGAGAGTCACTAGCCTCAATAACCTACAATGAGCAGTTCTTC
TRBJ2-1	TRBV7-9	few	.	CASTPYVGSSYNEQFF	TGTGCCAGCACCCCTTATGTTGGGAGCTCCTACAATGAGCAGTTCTTC
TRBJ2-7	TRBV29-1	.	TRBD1	CSVEGFTGTDYEQYF	TGCAGCGTCGAAGGGTTCACCGGGACAGACTACGAGCAGTACTTC